The 17 T cell receptor beta chains listed next were all sequenced from one sample in a study of T cell changes during pregnancy in multiple sclerosis. Assay used: immunoSEQ multiplex PCR; TCRdb lists only in-frame clones, some missing. The data show approximately 37,000 clones, 80% to 95% seen once. The input for sequencing was CD4+ T cells from peripheral blood mononuclear cells, taken in the third trimester of pregnancy. These receptor sequences come from a female donor in good health, enrolled as a control in a pregnancy study.

This chain uses TRBV2 with TRBJ2-3; TRBD2 agrees at 10 bases. This CDR3 contains 17 residues. Per the germline V gene, CDR1 is SNHLY and CDR2 is FYNNEI. J was trimmed by 2 bases and V by 6 bases; bases with no gene match: 11. CDR3 bases: TGTGCCAGCAGGGGCGGTAGCGGGGGGTCCTCCACAGATACGCAGTATTTT. Residues: CASRGGSGGSSTDTQYF.

This CDR3 reads CASSPRGGTANTIYF. CDR3 bases: TGTGCCAGCAGTCCCCGAGGGGGAACGGCAAACACCATATATTTT. The gene calls are TRBV6-5 and TRBJ1-3; a weak D match, TRBD1 (6 bases). The germline gives CDR1 MNHEY, CDR2 SVGAGI. The ends were cut back, 5 bases at V and 6 bases at J, with 17 bases in the middle. This CDR3 is built from 15 residues.

The V gene is TRBV20-1, the J gene TRBJ1-1, with D possibly being TRBD1 (5 bases). The V end lost 7 bases, the J end lost 2 bases, and 8 bases lay between the germline ends. The CDR3 totals 11 residues. Germline CDR1 is DFQATT and CDR2 is SNEGSKA (reference sequence). For the CDR3, the DNA is TGCAGTGGGACACGAAACACTGAAGCTTTCTTT. This translates into CSGTRNTEAFF.

This chain connects TRBV6-5 to TRBJ2-7; 7 nucleotides agree with TRBD1. V gave up 7 bases and J gave up 2 bases; unmatched junction bases: 8. Germline V CDR1 and CDR2: MNHEY, SVGAGI. The CDR3 contains 14 residues. CDR3 in amino acids: CASTPPGTAYEQYF. CDR3 in DNA: TGTGCCAGCACTCCCCCCGGGACAGCCTACGAGCAGTACTTC.

The chain links TRBV7-8 to TRBJ2-7, with 9 bases identical to TRBD1. With V trimmed by 4 bases and J by 1 base, 5 bases remained unmatched. CDR1 is SGHVS and CDR2 is FQNEAQ in the germline V gene. The CDR3 loop spans 15 amino acids. The CDR3 nucleotides are TGTGCCAGCAGCTCCGGGACAGGGCTTTCCTACGAGCAGTACTTC. Translating gives CASSSGTGLSYEQYF.

The rearrangement uses TRBV9 and TRBJ1-2, with unresolved D. Between the trimmed V and J ends, which lost 0 bases and 5 bases, there was a span of 8 bases. This CDR3 contains 13 residues. Germline V gene lookup returns CDR1 SGDLS and CDR2 YYNGEE. CDR3 region: CASSVGRGYGYTF. The CDR3, as DNA: TGTGCCAGCAGCGTAGGTCGGGGATATGGCTACACCTTC.

The V gene is TRBV28, the J gene TRBJ2-5; D not resolved. V dropped 3 bases and J dropped 1 base, with 9 bases sitting between them. Germline-derived CDR1 and CDR2 are MDHEN and SYDVKM. CDR3 size: 14 residues. The CDR3, as DNA: TGTGCCAGCAGTTTCCGACACCTCCAAGAGACCCAGTACTTC. Residues: CASSFRHLQETQYF.

The V gene is TRBV15, the J gene TRBJ2-3, with 7 bases aligning to TRBD2. CDR1 and CDR2 from the germline V gene are LNHNV and YYDKDF (reference sequence). CDR3 length: 13 amino acids. Trimming removed 5 bases from V and 8 bases from J; junction bases left unmatched: 7. CDR3 nucleotide sequence: TGTGCCACCAGCTTCAACGGCGGGGGTACGCAGTATTTT. Protein sequence: CATSFNGGGTQYF.

In this sample, this clone turned up once. The chain employs TRBV6-1 and TRBJ2-7; a weak D match, TRBD1 (5 bases). Deletions cut 3 bases from V and 3 bases from J, with 15 bases between. This CDR3 is built from 15 residues. Germline lookup yields CDR1 MNHNS and CDR2 SASEGT. The CDR3 protein is CASSEQGRAFYEQYF. The CDR3 DNA is TGTGCCAGCAGTGAGCAGGGCAGGGCCTTCTACGAGCAGTACTTC.

This rearrangement joins TRBV9 to TRBJ2-7, with 7 bases that match TRBD1. There are 15 residues in the CDR3. Germline lookup yields CDR1 SGDLS and CDR2 YYNGEE. V dropped 1 base and J dropped 6; count of bases not matched to a gene: 10. The CDR3 nucleotides are TGTGCCAGCAGCGTATCCAGCAGGGGGAAGAGCGAGCAGTACTTC. It specifies CASSVSSRGKSEQYF.

CDR3: CASSDIGEDGANVLTF. In DNA form, the CDR3 reads TGTGCCAGCAGTGATATCGGGGAAGACGGGGCCAACGTCCTGACTTTC. The chain carries TRBV6-4 and TRBJ2-6; possible D gene TRBD2, 5 bases. Per germline, CDR1 MRHNA and CDR2 SNTAGT. Trimming took 3 bases from V and 4 from J, leaving 13 bases between them. CDR3 size: 16 residues.

This clone is a singleton in its sample. The V and J genes are TRBV7-8 and TRBJ1-3; no clear D gene. CDR3 length: 17 residues. Trimming stripped 2 bases from V and 6 bases from J, with 20 bases between. The V gene's germline CDR1 is SGHVS and CDR2 FQNEAQ. CDR3 sequence: CASSLSSSSGQINTIYF. The CDR3 nucleotides read TGTGCCAGCAGCTTAAGTAGTTCGAGCGGTCAGATAAACACCATATATTTT.

The chain joins TRBV11-2 to TRBJ2-1; 9 nucleotides match TRBD2. V shed 1 base, J shed 15 bases, and the junction held 7 bases outside the gene matches. The CDR3 contains 13 residues. Germline lookup yields CDR1 SGHAT and CDR2 FQNNGV. CDR3 in DNA: TGTGCCAGCAGCTTAGTGCGCGGGAGGGCCCCGTTCTTC. Protein product: CASSLVRGRAPFF.

DNA for the CDR3: TGCAGCGTGGGGCAGGGTCATGAAAAACTGTTTTTT. This sequence encodes CSVGQGHEKLFF. The genes are TRBV29-1 and TRBJ1-4, with D maybe TRBD1 (5 bases). Trimming took off 6 bases at V and 6 bases at J, with 11 bases between the two ends. CDR1 SQVTM and CDR2 ANQGSEA come from the germline V gene. The CDR3 loop spans 12 amino acids.

The chain is built from TRBV28 and TRBJ2-1; possible D gene TRBD2, 6 bases. V lost 6 bases and J 6 bases, leaving 12 bases between the germline ends. CDR3 length equals 13 residues. From germline, CDR1 is MDHEN and CDR2 SYDVKM. The CDR3 region is CASRNGGSNEQFF. The CDR3 nucleotides are TGTGCCAGCAGAAATGGAGGGAGCAATGAGCAGTTCTTC.

This sequence joins TRBV5-4 and TRBJ1-2; TRBD1 aligns across 10 bases. CDR3 length equals 14 residues. CDR1 SGHNT and CDR2 YYREEE come from the germline V gene (reference sequence). J gave up 5 bases and V 4 bases, and 5 bases lay outside the gene matches. In DNA, the CDR3 is TGTGCCAGCAGCCCCCGGGACAGGGGATATGGCTACACCTTC. It yields the protein CASSPRDRGYGYTF.

The chain has TRBV19 and TRBJ2-2, with 9 bases that match TRBD2. This CDR3 comprises 14 residues. Per the germline V gene, CDR1 is LNHDA and CDR2 is SQIVND (reference sequence). The V segment lost 6 bases and the J segment 5 bases; nucleotides outside the gene matches: 4. The CDR3: CASRGLASTGELFF. The CDR3 bases are TGTGCCAGTAGGGGACTAGCCTCGACCGGGGAGCTGTTTTTT.